These 27 T cell receptor beta chains originate from one sample sequenced in a study of cytomegalovirus exposure and HLA in healthy donors. The study ran its PCR with 60 Vbeta and 13 Jbeta primers. Libraries were prepared by immunoSEQ multiplex PCR; TCRdb keeps only in-frame clonotypes and omits some of them. The sample records 50,000 to 65,000 clones, 82% being singletons. Sequenced sample: PBMCs. The receptors were sampled from a woman under 30 in good health and CMV-seronegative.

This chain joins TRBV5-1 and TRBJ2-1, with 9 bases lining up with TRBD2. The V segment lost 3 bases and the J segment 4 bases; nucleotides outside the gene matches: 11. CDR1 is SGHRS and CDR2 is YFSETQ in the germline V gene. The CDR3 is made up of 17 amino acids. The CDR3 nucleotides are TGCGCCAGCAGCTGGGGGGGTGGTAGCGGGGGATACAATGAGCAGTTCTTC. It yields the protein CASSWGGGSGGYNEQFF.

The rearrangement links TRBV19 to TRBJ2-3; possible D gene TRBD2, 6 bases. The CDR3 sequence is 15 residues long. In germline, CDR1 is LNHDA, CDR2 SQIVND (reference sequence). Trimming shortened V by 5 bases and J by 8 bases, and 20 bases separated the two germline ends. CDR3 in amino acids: CASSQLASAGGTQYF. The CDR3 bases are TGTGCCAGTAGTCAACTAGCTTCCGCTGGAGGTACGCAGTATTTT.

The chain employs TRBV7-3 and TRBJ1-1; D perhaps matches TRBD1 (5 bases). The length of the CDR3 is 15 residues. With 5 bases removed from V and 4 bases from J, the gap between germline ends came to 17 bases. The V gene's germline CDR1 is SGHTA and CDR2 FQGTGA. The CDR3: CASSLSRNRGTEAFF. The CDR3 DNA follows: TGTGCCAGCAGCCTCAGCCGGAATAGGGGCACTGAAGCTTTCTTT.

This sequence joins TRBV5-4 and TRBJ2-3, with D perhaps TRBD2 (5 bases). CDR1 and CDR2 (germline): SGHNT, YYREEE (reference sequence). The length of the CDR3 is 15 residues. Trimming pared 4 bases from V and 1 base from J, leaving 13 bases between. The CDR3 is CASSNWTYCTDTQYF. The DNA of the CDR3 is TGTGCCAGCAGCAACTGGACTTACTGCACAGATACGCAGTATTTT.

This clone occurred once. A junction boundary mismatches the germline segment, possibly from a read error. The sample carries other DNA sequences with the same CDR3. The chain links TRBV9 to TRBJ1-2; D may be TRBD1 (5 bases). The CDR3 totals 13 residues. CDR1 is SGDLS, CDR2 YYNGEE, per germline. CDR3 DNA: TGCGCCAGCAGCGTAGCCGACAGCTTTGGCTACACCTTC. Encoded protein: CASSVADSFGYTF.

V usage is TRBV29-1 and J usage is TRBJ1-6, with 8 bases identical to TRBD1. V was pared by 6 bases and J by 7 bases, with 5 bases of the junction left unmatched. This CDR3 comprises 13 residues. Germline lookup yields CDR1 SQVTM and CDR2 ANQGSEA. CDR3 in DNA: TGCAGCGTGCGGACAGGGCCGAATTCACCCCTCCACTTT. Residues: CSVRTGPNSPLHF.

The J gene is TRBJ1-2, the V gene TRBV11-2; TRBD1 agrees at 11 bases. CDR1 SGHAT and CDR2 FQNNGV come from the germline V gene. The CDR3 consists of 16 residues. J was trimmed by 4 bases and V by 6 bases; bases with no gene match: 10. The CDR3 protein is CASSWTGGAVGYGYTF. CDR3 bases: TGTGCCAGCAGTTGGACAGGGGGCGCCGTCGGCTATGGCTACACCTTC.

The V gene is TRBV27, the J gene TRBJ1-1; 7 bases agree with TRBD1. The germline V gene has CDR1 MNHEY and CDR2 SMNVEV (reference sequence). Trimming removed 5 bases from V and 7 bases from J; junction bases left unmatched: 7. The CDR3 loop spans 13 amino acids. The chain's CDR3 is CASSPGTVSEAFF. The DNA for the CDR3 is TGTGCCAGCAGTCCTGGGACAGTAAGTGAAGCTTTCTTT.

J is TRBJ1-1 and V is TRBV6-1, with a weak D call TRBD1 (5 bases). This CDR3 contains 12 residues. Trimming took 11 bases from V and 11 from J, leaving 21 bases between them. The V gene's germline CDR1 is MNHNS and CDR2 SASEGT. The CDR3 coding sequence is TGTGCCGGGACTCCGAGGAGGGGCGAGGCTTTCTTT. Translation gives CAGTPRRGEAFF.

This chain joins TRBV4-1 and TRBJ2-1; 7 bases match TRBD2. The ends lost 5 bases at V and 2 bases at J; junction bases unmatched: 6. The germline gives CDR1 MGHRA, CDR2 YSYEKL. This CDR3 region has 15 residues. CDR3 coding DNA: TGCGCCAGCAGCTCAAGCGGGACTACCTACAATGAGCAGTTCTTC. This translates into CASSSSGTTYNEQFF.

This clone was seen only a few times. The gene calls are TRBV19 and TRBJ2-7, with 10 bases matching TRBD1. The CDR3 has 13 amino acids. Per germline, CDR1 LNHDA and CDR2 SQIVND (reference sequence). Trimming removed 6 bases from V and 4 bases from J; junction bases left unmatched: 3. In nucleotides, the CDR3 is TGTGCCAGTAGCCAGGACAGGGGGTACGAGCAGTACTTC. Its translation is CASSQDRGYEQYF.

This clone was seen more than once but under ten times. The chain recombines TRBV12-5 with TRBJ1-2; D gene unclear. This CDR3 comprises 15 residues. V dropped 0 bases and J dropped 2 bases, with 10 bases sitting between them. Germline V CDR1 and CDR2: LGHNT, FRNRAP. Written as DNA, the CDR3 is TGTGCTAGTGGTTTGGTTAGAGGAGAGAACTATGGCTACACCTTC. Translated, it gives CASGLVRGENYGYTF.

The rearrangement links TRBV28 to TRBJ2-5, with D possibly TRBD1 on 6 matching bases. The J call is uncertain, as TRBJ2-7 better fits the DNA end. Germline CDR1 MDHEN, CDR2 SYDVKM. The length of the CDR3 is 14 residues. The CDR3 nucleotides are TGTGCCAGCACAAGTCAGGGGAGCTCCTACGAGCAGTACTTC. Translation gives CASTSQGSSYEQYF.

V is TRBV6-1 and J is TRBJ2-7; 8 bases align to TRBD1. Looked up from germline, CDR1 is MNHNS and CDR2 is SASEGT. CDR3 length: 14 residues. V shed 4 bases, J shed 6 bases, and the junction held 8 bases outside the gene matches. This CDR3 reads CASSVRDRSLEQYF. CDR3 sequence (DNA): TGTGCCAGCAGTGTCCGGGACAGGTCTCTCGAGCAGTACTTC.

The chain uses TRBV14 and TRBJ1-6; 9 bases map to TRBD1. After removal of 5 bases from V and 10 bases from J, the junction contained 9 bases not matched to a gene. Germline V gene sequence: CDR1 SGHDN, CDR2 FVKESK. The CDR3 covers 15 residues. The CDR3 loop reads CASSEFGTGRSPLHF. The CDR3 DNA follows: TGTGCCAGCAGCGAGTTTGGGACAGGGAGGTCACCCCTCCACTTT.

The chain employs TRBV5-1 and TRBJ1-4, with D perhaps TRBD1 (6 bases). CDR1 is SGHRS, CDR2 YFSETQ, per germline. V gave up 4 bases and J gave up 5 bases, with 18 bases separating them. The CDR3 contains 16 residues. The DNA of the CDR3 is TGCGCCAGCAGCCCCATCCTACAGGGAGCCAATGAAAAACTGTTTTTT. Translated: CASSPILQGANEKLFF.

This chain connects TRBV29-1 to TRBJ1-2, with D possibly matching TRBD1 (5 bases). V was pared by 1 base and J by 1 base, with 10 bases between. This CDR3 is built from 14 residues. Germline CDR1 is SQVTM and CDR2 is ANQGSEA. DNA of the CDR3: TGCAGCGTTGAAGGGGGGAGGGATAACTATGGCTACACCTTC. This encodes CSVEGGRDNYGYTF.

This chain uses TRBV19 with TRBJ2-7, with 7 bases aligning to TRBD2. This CDR3 contains 15 residues. CDR1 and CDR2 from the germline V gene are LNHDA and SQIVND (reference sequence). The V segment lost 4 bases and the J segment 7 bases; nucleotides outside the gene matches: 13. CDR3 amino acids: CASSRQSGSGREQYF. CDR3 in DNA: TGTGCCAGTAGTAGGCAATCCGGGTCCGGGAGGGAGCAGTACTTC.

This clone has a single count. The chain links TRBV9 to TRBJ2-3; possible D gene TRBD2, 6 bases. Germline CDR1 and CDR2: SGDLS and YYNGEE. The CDR3 is made up of 19 amino acids. V gave up 0 bases and J gave up 3 bases, with 23 bases separating them. CDR3 in amino acids: CASSVESGTPYKETDTQYF. CDR3 nucleotides: TGTGCCAGCAGCGTAGAATCGGGGACTCCTTACAAAGAAACAGATACGCAGTATTTT.

This chain uses TRBV6-5 with TRBJ2-7; 8 bases match TRBD2. Germline V CDR1 and CDR2: MNHEY, SVGAGI. V was pared by 2 bases and J by 0 bases, with 3 bases of the junction left unmatched. This CDR3 is built from 15 residues. The CDR3 DNA follows: TGTGCCAGCAGTTACGGTCGGGAGGGCTCCTACGAGCAGTACTTC. Its translation: CASSYGREGSYEQYF.

This rearrangement joins TRBV28 to TRBJ2-1; 8 positions agree with TRBD2. The CDR3 sequence is 15 residues long. The V and J ends lost 5 bases and 8 bases, in that order; junction bases with no gene match: 11. The germline V gene has CDR1 MDHEN and CDR2 SYDVKM. For the CDR3, the DNA is TGTGCCAGCAGTCCCGGACTAGCTGGTGGGGATGAGCAGTTCTTC. This translates into CASSPGLAGGDEQFF.

The chain joins TRBV28 to TRBJ1-2; D unclear. Germline CDR1 is MDHEN and CDR2 is SYDVKM. Trimming took 3 bases from V and 1 from J, leaving 12 bases between them. The CDR3 length is 15 residues. CDR3: CASSFGSLLNYGYTF. The CDR3, as DNA: TGTGCCAGCAGTTTCGGTAGCCTCCTTAACTATGGCTACACCTTC.

The chain links TRBV18 to TRBJ2-3, with D maybe TRBD2 (5 bases). The germline V gene has CDR1 KGHSH and CDR2 LQKENI. Trimming pared 5 bases from V and 4 bases from J, leaving 16 bases between. The CDR3 runs to 15 residues. The CDR3 DNA follows: TGTGCCAGCTCATCATACCCGGGAAGCTCAGATACGCAGTATTTT. Amino acids: CASSSYPGSSDTQYF. The complete variable domain, with remaining parts taken from reference TRBV18 and TRBJ2-3, reads NAGVMQNPRHLVRRRGQEARLRCSPMKGHSHVYWYRQLPEEGLKFMVYLQKENIIDESGMPKERFSAEFPKEGPSILRIQQVVRGDSAAYFCASSSYPGSSDTQYFGPGTRLTVL.

CDR3 protein: CASSPDAGPEAFF. The CDR3 coding sequence is TGTGCCAGCAGCCCGGACGCGGGGCCTGAAGCTTTCTTT. This sequence joins TRBV5-4 and TRBJ1-1; tentative D call: TRBD1 (5 bases). The germline V and J ends were trimmed by 4 bases and 6 bases, with 13 bases remaining between them. There are 13 residues in the CDR3. The germline V gene encodes CDR1 SGHNT and CDR2 YYREEE (reference sequence).

The chain employs TRBV9 and TRBJ2-3; perhaps TRBD2 as D (5 bases). CDR1 and CDR2 (germline): SGDLS, YYNGEE. The V end lost 0 bases, the J end lost 0 bases, and 14 bases lay between the germline ends. CDR3 length: 17 residues. The CDR3 DNA follows: TGTGCCAGCAGCGTAGGTCGGGGTGGCGGGAGCACAGATACGCAGTATTTT. It specifies CASSVGRGGGSTDTQYF.

The rearrangement links TRBV28 to TRBJ1-2; 8 nucleotides match TRBD1. Germline lookup yields CDR1 MDHEN and CDR2 SYDVKM. The J segment lost 4 bases and the V segment lost 2 bases, leaving 12 bases of the junction unmatched. The CDR3 is made up of 17 amino acids. In DNA, the CDR3 is TGTGCCAGCAGTTTAGGTTTAGGCAGGGGGCGAGTCTATGGCTACACCTTC. This codes for CASSLGLGRGRVYGYTF.

The count of this clone is one. The V and J genes are TRBV18 and TRBJ2-7, with 7 bases fitting TRBD1. Germline loops: CDR1 KGHSH, CDR2 LQKENI. V dropped 1 base and J dropped 1; count of bases not matched to a gene: 4. The CDR3 is 15 amino acids. The CDR3 loop is CASSPRRDSSYEQYF. The DNA of the CDR3 is TGTGCCAGCTCACCACGAAGGGACAGTTCCTACGAGCAGTACTTC.